These 18 T cell receptor beta chains share one sample of origin, sequenced in a study of OX40 agonist ivuxolimab in advanced cancers. Sequenced by immunoSEQ multiplex PCR; TCRdb stores in-frame clones only, minus some. The data hold approximately 45,000 clones, with 75% to 90% observed a single time. The material was CD4+ or CD8+ T cells sorted from blood, obtained in a trial of the OX40 agonist ivuxolimab. The receptors stem from an adult with an advanced solid tumor such as melanoma, head and neck, liver or kidney cancer.

The CDR3 bases are TGCGCCAGCAGCTTGGCTCCGGGACAGAACCAAGAGACCCAGTACTTC. Its translation: CASSLAPGQNQETQYF. The chain recombines TRBV5-1 with TRBJ2-5; the match to TRBD1 covers 7 bases. The V gene end was trimmed by 0 bases and the J gene end by 0 bases; junction bases not matched to a gene: 5. The CDR3 length is 16 residues. CDR1 is SGHRS and CDR2 is YFSETQ in the germline V gene.

This chain links TRBV30 with TRBJ2-2; D is ambiguous. The CDR3 contains 11 residues. Looked up from germline, CDR1 is GTSNPN and CDR2 is SVGIG (reference sequence). V lost 0 bases, J lost 7 bases, and 3 bases lay in between. The CDR3 region is CAWSVSGELFF. In nucleotides, the CDR3 is TGTGCCTGGAGTGTAAGCGGGGAGCTGTTTTTT. Full variable domain (remainder filled in from reference TRBV30 and TRBJ2-2): SQTIHQWPATLVQPVGSPLSLECTVEGTSNPNLYWYRQAAGRGLQLLFYSVGIGQISSEVPQNLSASRPQDRQFILSSKKLLLSDSGFYLCAWSVSGELFFGEGSRLTVL.

This chain links TRBV18 with TRBJ2-1; 7 nucleotides agree with TRBD2. After removal of 3 bases from V and 7 bases from J, the junction contained 9 bases not matched to a gene. Germline CDR1 KGHSH, CDR2 LQKENI. The CDR3 has 15 residues. CDR3 nucleotides: TGTGCCAGCTCACCCGGACTAGGGGTCTGGAATGAGCAGTTCTTC. This sequence encodes CASSPGLGVWNEQFF. Filled out from reference TRBV18 and TRBJ2-1, the complete variable domain reads NAGVMQNPRHLVRRRGQEARLRCSPMKGHSHVYWYRQLPEEGLKFMVYLQKENIIDESGMPKERFSAEFPKEGPSILRIQQVVRGDSAAYFCASSPGLGVWNEQFFGPGTRLTVL.

The CDR3 DNA reads TGTGCCAGTACTCGACTAGCGGGAGCCCCCCGGGGTGAGCAGTTCTTC. It is translated as CASTRLAGAPRGEQFF. This chain connects TRBV19 to TRBJ2-1; 12 bases agree with TRBD2. CDR3 length: 16 residues. V was pared by 7 bases and J by 9 bases, with 13 bases of the junction left unmatched. CDR1 and CDR2 from the germline V gene are LNHDA and SQIVND (reference sequence).

V and J are TRBV9 and TRBJ1-2; TRBD1 matches 7 bases. From germline, CDR1 is SGDLS and CDR2 YYNGEE. The CDR3 runs 14 residues. V lost 4 bases to trimming and J lost 2 bases; unmatched junction nucleotides: 5. CDR3 nucleotide sequence: TGTGCCAGCAGCCCGCGGACAGGCAACTATGGCTACACCTTC. Translating gives CASSPRTGNYGYTF.

In nucleotides, the CDR3 is TGTGCCAGCAGTTACTCGGGTACAGGGGTACTCCACTTT. Protein product: CASSYSGTGVLHF. V is TRBV6-5 and J is TRBJ1-6, with 7 positions matching TRBD1. J was trimmed by 16 bases and V by 0 bases; bases with no gene match: 6. The CDR3 is 13 amino acids. Germline V gene data show CDR1 as MNHEY and CDR2 as SVGAGI.

CDR3 amino acids: CASSQDWGEQGGWNTGELFF. In DNA, the CDR3 is TGTGCCAGCAGCCAAGATTGGGGAGAACAAGGGGGATGGAACACCGGGGAGCTGTTTTTT. The chain joins TRBV4-2 to TRBJ2-2; tentatively, D is TRBD1 (6 bases). Germline-derived CDR1 and CDR2 are LGHNA and YNFKEQ. The ends were cut back, 0 bases at V and 1 base at J, with 21 bases in the middle. The CDR3 has 20 residues.

J is TRBJ1-1 and V is TRBV2; TRBD1 aligns across 8 bases. The V segment lost 2 bases and the J segment 1 base; nucleotides outside the gene matches: 3. CDR1 is SNHLY, CDR2 FYNNEI, per germline. This CDR3 comprises 15 residues. The CDR3: CASSELGQGNTEAFF. The CDR3 bases are TGTGCCAGCAGTGAACTCGGACAGGGGAACACTGAAGCTTTCTTT. The whole variable domain, remainder taken from reference TRBV2 and TRBJ1-1, is EPEVTQTPSHQVTQMGQEVILRCVPISNHLYFYWYRQILGQKVEFLVSFYNNEISEKSEIFDDQFSVERPDGSNFTLKIRSTKLEDSAMYFCASSELGQGNTEAFFGQGTRLTVV.

This chain uses TRBV6-4 with TRBJ2-3, with D perhaps matching TRBD1 (6 bases). The CDR3 is made up of 16 amino acids. Germline V CDR1 and CDR2: MRHNA, SNTAGT. V was trimmed by 6 bases and J by 0 bases, leaving 16 bases between them. The CDR3 nucleotides read TGTGCCAGCAGCGCCGATCCAGGGGATAGCACAGATACGCAGTATTTT. It specifies CASSADPGDSTDTQYF.

The rearrangement uses TRBV7-2 and TRBJ2-1, with D hard to call. The V and J ends lost 6 bases and 8 bases respectively, with 17 bases between them. CDR1 is SGHTA, CDR2 FQGNSA, per germline. This CDR3 has 14 amino acids. The CDR3 DNA follows: TGTGCCAGCAGTAAGAACACGAACCGGCATGAGCAGTTCTTC. Protein sequence: CASSKNTNRHEQFF.

The genes are TRBV5-1 and TRBJ2-2, with D perhaps TRBD1 (5 bases). V was clipped by 2 bases and J by 4 bases, with 12 bases between them. The CDR3 contains 15 residues. CDR1 SGHRS and CDR2 YFSETQ come from the germline V gene. CDR3 sequence (DNA): TGCGCCAGCAGCTTAGACAGTAGAGGCACCGGGGAGCTGTTTTTT. This translates into CASSLDSRGTGELFF.

J is TRBJ2-5 and V is TRBV5-1; 14 nucleotides match TRBD2. V shed 4 bases, J shed 4 bases, and the junction held 3 bases outside the gene matches. CDR3 length: 15 residues. Germline V CDR1 and CDR2: SGHRS, YFSETQ. CDR3 sequence (DNA): TGCGCCAGCAGCCGCGGACTAGCGGGAGGAGAGACCCAGTACTTC. Amino acids: CASSRGLAGGETQYF.

The rearrangement uses TRBV29-1 and TRBJ1-2, with 7 bases lining up with TRBD1. Germline CDR1 SQVTM, CDR2 ANQGSEA. V lost 6 bases, J lost 8 bases, and 9 bases stayed unmatched. The CDR3 totals 12 residues. The CDR3 region is CSVAGQSSGYTF. CDR3 nucleotide sequence: TGCAGCGTGGCGGGACAGTCCTCCGGCTACACCTTC.

This clone was seen only a few times. This chain connects TRBV5-1 to TRBJ1-2; 9 nucleotides align to TRBD1. Germline V gene sequence: CDR1 SGHRS, CDR2 YFSETQ. The CDR3 contains 14 residues. Germline trimming cut 4 bases from V and 8 bases from J; bases unmatched to any gene: 9. The CDR3 bases are TGCGCCAGCAGCGATCCGGGACAGGGAGGGGGCTACACCTTC. It codes for CASSDPGQGGGYTF.

The V and J genes are TRBV28 and TRBJ2-7; 9 bases are a match to TRBD1. The V and J ends lost 6 bases and 2 bases, in that order; junction bases with no gene match: 5. Germline-derived CDR1 and CDR2 are MDHEN and SYDVKM. CDR3 length equals 14 residues. The chain's CDR3 is CASRATGGPYEQYF. CDR3 in DNA: TGTGCCAGCAGGGCTACAGGGGGCCCCTACGAGCAGTACTTC.

This clone was found once. The chain recombines TRBV19 with TRBJ2-1; D might be TRBD1 or TRBD2, each matching 5 bases. Germline values: CDR1 LNHDA, CDR2 SQIVND (reference sequence). V lost 11 bases to trimming and J lost 3 bases, with 14 bases between them. The CDR3 runs to 13 residues. This chain's CDR3 is CAGWDPDYNEQFF. For the CDR3, the DNA is TGTGCCGGATGGGACCCCGACTACAATGAGCAGTTCTTC.

This chain joins TRBV5-1 and TRBJ2-5; TRBD2 agrees at 9 bases. Germline V gives CDR1 SGHRS, CDR2 YFSETQ. V trimming: 2 bases; J trimming: 5 bases; junction bases outside the gene matches: 4. CDR3 size: 14 residues. CDR3 nucleotide sequence: TGCGCCAGCAGCTTTAGCGGGAGAGGGGAGACCCAGTACTTC. It is translated as CASSFSGRGETQYF.

The chain carries TRBV11-2 and TRBJ2-5; TRBD2 might be the D (5 bases). Trimming shortened V by 2 bases and J by 0 bases, and 13 bases separated the two germline ends. There are 16 residues in the CDR3. Germline V gene data show CDR1 as SGHAT and CDR2 as FQNNGV. In DNA, the CDR3 is TGTGCCAGCAGCTTATTCGAGGGCGCCTACCAAGAGACCCAGTACTTC. Translated, it gives CASSLFEGAYQETQYF.